These 23 T cell receptor beta chains originate from one sample sequenced in a study of monozygotic twins with inflammatory bowel disease. TCRdb reprocessed the 5' RACE reads, with one entry per CDR3 protein and no DNA. The sample table includes 200,000 to 250,000 distinct CDR3 sequences. The sample consisted of blood. The receptor source for this set is a human donor with ulcerative colitis or Crohn's disease, or a healthy co-twin of an affected twin (not recorded which).

The chain couples TRBV19 to TRBJ2-1. CDR1 and CDR2 (germline): LNHDA, SQIVND (reference sequence). This CDR3 has 12 amino acids. CDR3 residues: CASSPRSDEQFF.

This chain links TRBV5-1 with TRBJ2-7; the TCRdb D gene call, TRBD1, has no DNA to confirm it. Germline CDR1 SGHRS, CDR2 YFSETQ. The CDR3 has 15 residues. CDR3 sequence reads: CASSLEGQGSYEQYF.

The gene calls are TRBV28 and TRBJ1-4; TCRdb names TRBD1, which stays unverified in the absence of DNA. CDR1 and CDR2 from the germline V gene are MDHEN and SYDVKM. The CDR3 has 14 residues. This CDR3 is CASSPGQLEEKLFF.

This sequence joins TRBV7-2 and TRBJ1-5. CDR1 and CDR2 from the germline V gene are SGHTA and FQGNSA. CDR3 length: 15 residues. Here the CDR3 reads CASSLDSNSNQPQHF.

The rearrangement joins TRBV5-1 to TRBJ1-1; as DNA is missing, the TRBD1 call by TCRdb cannot be tested. Per the germline V gene, CDR1 is SGHRS and CDR2 is YFSETQ. CDR3 length: 14 amino acids. The CDR3 is CASSWTGENTEAFF.

The chain uses TRBV2 and TRBJ2-7; lacking DNA, the TRBD1 call made by TCRdb goes unchecked. Germline loops: CDR1 SNHLY, CDR2 FYNNEI. The CDR3 consists of 14 residues. The CDR3 protein is CASRTPQSSYEQYF.

J is TRBJ2-7 and V is TRBV7-8; there is no DNA to check the TCRdb D call of TRBD1. This CDR3 contains 16 residues. Germline CDR1 and CDR2: SGHVS and FQNEAQ. This CDR3 reads CASSLLTGQNSYEQYF.

The rearrangement joins TRBV3-1 to TRBJ2-1; TCRdb outputs TRBD2, but without DNA this stays unchecked. The CDR3 has 17 amino acids. Germline V gene lookup returns CDR1 LGHDT and CDR2 YNNKEL (reference sequence). The CDR3 protein is CASSLLGLAGASNEQFF.

The V and J genes are TRBV5-6 and TRBJ2-7. Germline CDR1 and CDR2: SGHDT and YYEEEE. The CDR3 runs to 15 residues. CDR3 region: CASSLLSGGSYEQYF. Using reference TRBV5-6 and TRBJ2-7 for the parts outside the CDR3, the full variable domain is DAGVTQSPTHLIKTRGQQVTLRCSPKSGHDTVSWYQQALGQGPQFIFQYYEEEERQRGNFPDRFSGHQFPNYSSELNVNALLLGDSALYLCASSLLSGGSYEQYFGPGTRLTVT.

The gene calls are TRBV28 and TRBJ2-7. The V gene's germline CDR1 is MDHEN and CDR2 SYDVKM. The CDR3 runs to 13 residues. The CDR3 sequence: CASSLMGTYEQYF.

The chain employs TRBV2 and TRBJ1-1; TCRdb returns TRBD1, unconfirmable since there is no DNA. Germline V gene sequence: CDR1 SNHLY, CDR2 FYNNEI. The CDR3 length is 14 residues. The CDR3 region is CASSEGGLNTEAFF. The whole variable domain, filled in from reference TRBV2 and TRBJ1-1, reads EPEVTQTPSHQVTQMGQEVILRCVPISNHLYFYWYRQILGQKVEFLVSFYNNEISEKSEIFDDQFSVERPDGSNFTLKIRSTKLEDSAMYFCASSEGGLNTEAFFGQGTRLTVV.

The chain carries TRBV5-1 and TRBJ2-7; TCRdb designates TRBD2, a call that cannot be tested without DNA. The CDR3 totals 13 residues. Germline CDR1 is SGHRS and CDR2 is YFSETQ. The CDR3 is CASRAAASYEQYF. Complete variable domain (other parts from reference TRBV5-1 and TRBJ2-7): KAGVTQTPRYLIKTRGQQVTLSCSPISGHRSVSWYQQTPGQGLQFLFEYFSETQRNKGNFPGRFSGRQFSNSRSEMNVSTLELGDSALYLCASRAAASYEQYFGPGTRLTVT.

The V call is TRBV29-1, the J call TRBJ2-7; TCRdb's D gene call, TRBD1, goes unchecked for lack of DNA. Germline CDR1 is SQVTM and CDR2 is ANQGSEA. The CDR3 consists of 13 residues. This chain's CDR3 is CSAINPGIYEQYF.

J is TRBJ2-1 and V is TRBV5-1; TCRdb's assignment of TRBD2 cannot be checked, as there is no DNA. The CDR3 contains 15 residues. Germline CDR1 is SGHRS and CDR2 is YFSETQ. CDR3 protein: CASSQAGETYNEQFF.

The chain joins TRBV15 to TRBJ2-3. The CDR3 contains 12 residues. Germline V CDR1 and CDR2: LNHNV, YYDKDF (reference sequence). This CDR3 reads CATSRSGPTQYF.

This sequence joins TRBV6-5 and TRBJ2-1; TCRdb picks TRBD2, but there is no DNA to check that call. This CDR3 is built from 16 residues. CDR1 is MNHEY and CDR2 is SVGAGI in the germline V gene. The CDR3 loop reads CASSLNSGGARNEQFF.

The rearrangement joins TRBV20-1 to TRBJ1-5; TCRdb gives TRBD1 as the D gene, but with no DNA this cannot be confirmed. Germline V lookup: CDR1 DFQATT, CDR2 SNEGSKA (reference sequence). This CDR3 has 13 residues. This CDR3 is CSALSGGNQPQHF.

This sequence joins TRBV20-1 and TRBJ2-1; TCRdb returns TRBD1, unconfirmable since there is no DNA. The CDR3 has 18 amino acids. The germline CDR1 and CDR2 sequences are DFQATT and SNEGSKA (reference sequence). CDR3 residues: CSAYSGRSVGVLHNEQFF.

The chain uses TRBV11-2 and TRBJ2-3; TCRdb's D call, TRBD2, is unchecked because there is no DNA. The CDR3 is made up of 15 amino acids. Per germline, CDR1 SGHAT and CDR2 FQNNGV. The CDR3 loop is CASSAWGRLTDTQYF. The variable domain in full, completed from reference TRBV11-2 and TRBJ2-3, reads EAGVAQSPRYKIIEKRQSVAFWCNPISGHATLYWYQQILGQGPKLLIQFQNNGVVDDSQLPKDRFSAERLKGVDSTLKIQPAKLEDSAVYLCASSAWGRLTDTQYFGPGTRLTVL.

This chain connects TRBV12-3 or TRBV12-4 to TRBJ2-7; TCRdb's D call, TRBD2, is unchecked because there is no DNA. This CDR3 spans 15 amino acids. Here the CDR3 reads CASSLLEVNPYEQYF.

The chain uses TRBV3-1 and TRBJ2-3; TCRdb calls TRBD1, which cannot be checked without DNA. The CDR3 extends over 15 amino acids. Germline loops: CDR1 LGHDT, CDR2 YNNKEL (reference sequence). The CDR3 spells CASSPTRGTTDTQYF.

The V gene is TRBV6-5, the J gene TRBJ1-6. This CDR3 comprises 12 residues. Looked up from germline, CDR1 is MNHEY and CDR2 is SVGAGI. The CDR3 is CASSQLNSPLHF.

The rearrangement uses TRBV4-1 and TRBJ2-3; with no DNA, the TCRdb D assignment of TRBD2 cannot be verified. From germline, CDR1 is MGHRA and CDR2 YSYEKL. This CDR3 is 19 amino acids long. The CDR3 loop is CASSPSTSGAGRDTDTQYF.